The clone carrying this TCR beta chain showed up just a few times. Methods used by the authors: Estimation of nucleated cell counts relied on the amplification of reference gene primers. Sequencing was performed with immunoSEQ multiplex PCR; in TCRdb, only in-frame clones are kept and a portion is missing. D and trimming come from the DNA, and the V and J calls and clone size come from that table. Among about 390,000 clones listed, 87% were seen once. The data are from a study of blood T cell repertoires in COVID-19. Cohort 3 recovered donors had two negative PCRs, clearance, or symptom resolution. The V gene end was trimmed by 3 bases and the J gene end by 3 bases; junction bases not matched to a gene: 17. Germline V CDR1 and CDR2: SGHKS, YYEKEE (reference sequence). The CDR3 spans 19 residues.

The V gene is TRBV5-5, the J gene TRBJ1-5; 8 nucleotides match TRBD1. This TCR came from a woman aged 45 to 65 who had recovered from COVID-19. The sequencing input was PBMCs or T cells enriched from blood (not recorded which). This CDR3 is CASSSRDRSTSPSNQPQHF. CDR3 sequence (DNA): TGTGCCAGCAGCTCCAGGGACAGGTCAACTTCCCCCTCCAATCAGCCCCAGCATTTT.